This TCR beta chain was captured in a study of T cells after yellow fever vaccination. Findings and limits, study-wide: Post-booster samples contained most primary-vaccination clones (approximately 96% CD4, about 85% CD8). In FACS-sorted repertoires, abundant clonotypes from the bulk population could appear as contaminants.

The authors made TCR cDNA by 5'RACE template switching, adding a universal primer site and UMIs. A single record per CDR3 protein comes from TCRdb applying MiXCR to the 5' RACE reads. The sample comprises around 300,000 distinct CDR3 sequences, around 4.5% of which are singletons, and less than 20% rests with the top ten. V trimming: 0 bases; J trimming: 11 bases; junction bases outside the gene matches: 6. The CDR3 loop spans 13 amino acids. The germline V gene has CDR1 SEHNR and CDR2 FQNEAQ (reference sequence). As regards this clonotype: The antigen is not known.

V and J are TRBV7-9 and TRBJ1-1, with TRBD1 identical over 7 bases. The TCR was taken from a man in his late teens or twenties who received the YFV17D yellow fever vaccine. The source material was PBMCs, sampled 15 days after the yellow fever booster vaccination. The CDR3 nucleotides read TGTGCCAGCAGCTTAGCGCCTGGGACAGACGCTTTCTTT. It is translated as CASSLAPGTDAFF. The variable domain in full, completed from reference TRBV7-9 and TRBJ1-1, reads DTGVSQNPRHKITKRGQNVTFRCDPISEHNRLYWYRQTLGQGPEFLTYFQNEAQLEKSRLLSDRFSAERPKGSFSTLEIQRTEQGDSAMYLCASSLAPGTDAFFGQGTRLTVV.